The sequence of this T cell receptor (beta chain) was determined in a study of blood T cell repertoires in COVID-19. Study-level information: From T cells, B-cell-depleted T cells, or PBMCs came the material, which was cDNA or gDNA.

CDR3 size: 13 residues. The junction had 13 bases not matched to a gene; V was cut back by 11 bases and J by 6 bases. Germline CDR1 MNHEY, CDR2 SMNVEV (reference sequence). The assay was immunoSEQ multiplex PCR, and TCRdb's table has in-frame clones only and misses some. The sample has about 40,000 clones; just under 85% are singletons. The clonotype was recovered from an older woman with acute or convalescent COVID-19. The J gene is TRBJ2-7, the V gene TRBV27; 7 bases map to TRBD1. Sequences were obtained from peripheral blood. CDR3 DNA: TGTGCCTCCTCCTCTTCTCGGGACAGCGAGCAGTACTTC. It yields the protein CASSSSRDSEQYF.